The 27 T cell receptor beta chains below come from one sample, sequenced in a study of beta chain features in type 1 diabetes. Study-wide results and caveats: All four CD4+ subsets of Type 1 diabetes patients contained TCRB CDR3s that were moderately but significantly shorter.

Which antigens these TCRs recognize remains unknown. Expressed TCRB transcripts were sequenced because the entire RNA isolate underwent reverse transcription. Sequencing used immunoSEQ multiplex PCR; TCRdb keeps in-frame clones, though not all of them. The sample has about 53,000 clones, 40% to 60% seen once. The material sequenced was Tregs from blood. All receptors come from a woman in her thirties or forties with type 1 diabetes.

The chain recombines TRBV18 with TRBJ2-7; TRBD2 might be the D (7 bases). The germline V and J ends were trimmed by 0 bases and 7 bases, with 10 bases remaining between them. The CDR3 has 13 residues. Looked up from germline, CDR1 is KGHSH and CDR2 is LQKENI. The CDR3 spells CASSPPGGQEQYF. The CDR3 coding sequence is TGTGCCAGCTCACCACCCGGGGGGCAAGAGCAGTACTTC.

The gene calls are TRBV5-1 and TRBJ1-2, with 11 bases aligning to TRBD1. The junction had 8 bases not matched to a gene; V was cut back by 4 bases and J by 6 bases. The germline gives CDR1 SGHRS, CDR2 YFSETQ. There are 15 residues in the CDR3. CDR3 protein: CASSGTGQGVDGYTF. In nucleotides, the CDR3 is TGCGCCAGCAGCGGGACGGGACAGGGGGTAGATGGCTACACCTTC.

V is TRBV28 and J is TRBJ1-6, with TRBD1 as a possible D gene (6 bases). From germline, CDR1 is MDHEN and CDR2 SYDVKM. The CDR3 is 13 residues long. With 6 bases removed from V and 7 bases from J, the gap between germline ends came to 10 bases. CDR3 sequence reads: CASRGTGNSPLHF. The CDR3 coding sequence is TGTGCCAGCAGGGGTACAGGGAATTCACCCCTCCACTTT.

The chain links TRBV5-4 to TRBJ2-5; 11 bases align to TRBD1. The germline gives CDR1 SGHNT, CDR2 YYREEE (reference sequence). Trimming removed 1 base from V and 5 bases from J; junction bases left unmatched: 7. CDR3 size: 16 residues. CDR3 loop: CASSLRTGGFGETQYF. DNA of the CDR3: TGTGCCAGCAGCTTGCGGACAGGGGGCTTCGGGGAGACCCAGTACTTC. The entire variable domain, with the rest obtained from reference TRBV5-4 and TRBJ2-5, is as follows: ETGVTQSPTHLIKTRGQQVTLRCSSQSGHNTVSWYQQALGQGPQFIFQYYREEENGRGNFPPRFSGLQFPNYSSELNVNALELDDSALYLCASSLRTGGFGETQYFGPGTRLLVL.

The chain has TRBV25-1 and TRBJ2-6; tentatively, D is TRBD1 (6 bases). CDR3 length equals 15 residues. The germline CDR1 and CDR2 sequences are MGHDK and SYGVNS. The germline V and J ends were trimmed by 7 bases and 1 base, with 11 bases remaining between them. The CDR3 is CASNGGPSGANVLTF. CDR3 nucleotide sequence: TGTGCCAGCAATGGGGGCCCGTCTGGGGCCAACGTCCTGACTTTC.

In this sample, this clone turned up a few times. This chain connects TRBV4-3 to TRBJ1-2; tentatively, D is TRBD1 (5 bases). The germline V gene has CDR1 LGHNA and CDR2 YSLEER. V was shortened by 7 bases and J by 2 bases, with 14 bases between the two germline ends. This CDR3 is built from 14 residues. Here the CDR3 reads CASTRDLGNYGYTF. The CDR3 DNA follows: TGCGCCAGCACCAGGGACTTAGGGAACTATGGCTACACCTTC.

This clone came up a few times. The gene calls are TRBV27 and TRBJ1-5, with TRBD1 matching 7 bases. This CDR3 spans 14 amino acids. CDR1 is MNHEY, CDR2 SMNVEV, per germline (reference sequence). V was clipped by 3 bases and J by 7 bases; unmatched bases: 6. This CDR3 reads CASSFTGDTQPQHF. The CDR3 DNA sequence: TGTGCCAGCAGTTTCACAGGGGATACCCAGCCCCAGCATTTT.

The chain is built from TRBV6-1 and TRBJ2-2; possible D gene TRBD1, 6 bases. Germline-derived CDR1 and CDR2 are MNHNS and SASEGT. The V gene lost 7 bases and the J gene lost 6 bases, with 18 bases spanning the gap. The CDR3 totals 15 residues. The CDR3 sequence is CASKLQGLLAGELFF. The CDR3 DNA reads TGTGCCAGCAAATTACAGGGCCTCTTGGCCGGGGAGCTGTTTTTT.

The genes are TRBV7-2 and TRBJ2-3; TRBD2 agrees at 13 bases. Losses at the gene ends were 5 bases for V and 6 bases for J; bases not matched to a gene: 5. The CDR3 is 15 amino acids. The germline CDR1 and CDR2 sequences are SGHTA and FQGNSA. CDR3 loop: CASSRLAGGPDTQYF. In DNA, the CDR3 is TGTGCCAGCAGCCGACTAGCGGGAGGCCCTGATACGCAGTATTTT. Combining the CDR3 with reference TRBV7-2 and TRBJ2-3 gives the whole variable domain GAGVSQSPSNKVTEKGKDVELRCDPISGHTALYWYRQSLGQGLEFLIYFQGNSAPDKSGLPSDRFSAERTGGSVSTLTIQRTQQEDSAVYLCASSRLAGGPDTQYFGPGTRLTVL.

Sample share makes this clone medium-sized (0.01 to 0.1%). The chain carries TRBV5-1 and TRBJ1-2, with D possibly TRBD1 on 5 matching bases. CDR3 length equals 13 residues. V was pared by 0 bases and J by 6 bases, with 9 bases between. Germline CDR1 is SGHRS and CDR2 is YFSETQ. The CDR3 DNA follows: TGCGCCAGCAGCTTGGGACCAGGGAATGGCTACACCTTC. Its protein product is CASSLGPGNGYTF.

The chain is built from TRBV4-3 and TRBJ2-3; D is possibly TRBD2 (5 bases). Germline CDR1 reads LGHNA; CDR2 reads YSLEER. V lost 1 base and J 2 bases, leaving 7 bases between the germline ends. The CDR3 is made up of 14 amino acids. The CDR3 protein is CASSQGTVTDTQYF. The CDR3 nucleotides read TGCGCCAGCAGCCAAGGGACTGTCACAGATACGCAGTATTTT.

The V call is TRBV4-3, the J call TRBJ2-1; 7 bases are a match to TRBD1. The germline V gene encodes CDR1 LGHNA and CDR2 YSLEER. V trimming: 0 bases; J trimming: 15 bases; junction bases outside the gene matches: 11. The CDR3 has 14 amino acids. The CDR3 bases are TGCGCCAGCAGCCAAGAGGCGCAGGGGGTGCTGAGGTTCTTC. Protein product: CASSQEAQGVLRFF.

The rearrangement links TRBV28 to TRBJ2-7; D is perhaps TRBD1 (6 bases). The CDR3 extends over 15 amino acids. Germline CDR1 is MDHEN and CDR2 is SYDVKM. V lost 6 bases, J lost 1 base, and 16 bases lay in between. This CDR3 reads CASSPQNRASYEQYF. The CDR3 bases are TGTGCCAGCAGCCCCCAGAACAGGGCGTCCTACGAGCAGTACTTC.

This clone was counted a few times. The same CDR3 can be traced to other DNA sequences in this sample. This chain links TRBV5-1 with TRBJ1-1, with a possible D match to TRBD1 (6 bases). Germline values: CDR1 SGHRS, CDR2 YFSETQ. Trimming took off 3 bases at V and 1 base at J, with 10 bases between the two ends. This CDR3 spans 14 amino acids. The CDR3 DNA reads TGCGCCAGCAGCTCCCGGACAGCGAACACTGAAGCTTTCTTT. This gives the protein CASSSRTANTEAFF.

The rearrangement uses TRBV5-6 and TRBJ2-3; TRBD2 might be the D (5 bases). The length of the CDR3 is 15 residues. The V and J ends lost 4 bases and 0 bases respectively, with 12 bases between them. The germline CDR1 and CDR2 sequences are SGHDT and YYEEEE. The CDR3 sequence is CASSVSGTSTDTQYF. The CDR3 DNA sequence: TGTGCCAGCAGCGTAAGCGGTACTAGCACAGATACGCAGTATTTT.

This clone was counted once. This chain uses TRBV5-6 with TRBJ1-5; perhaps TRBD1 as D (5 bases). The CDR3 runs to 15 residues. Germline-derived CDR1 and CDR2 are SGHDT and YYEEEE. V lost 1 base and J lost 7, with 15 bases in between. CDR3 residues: CASSLIGERGQPQHF. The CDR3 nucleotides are TGTGCCAGCAGCTTGATTGGAGAGCGGGGGCAGCCCCAGCATTTT.

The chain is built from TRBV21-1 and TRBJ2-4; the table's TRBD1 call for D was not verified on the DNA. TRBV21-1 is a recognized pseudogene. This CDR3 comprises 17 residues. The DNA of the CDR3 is TGTGCCAGCAGCAGGCCCTTAGGGGTTTGGGCCAAAAACATTCAGTACTTC. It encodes CASSRPLGVWAKNIQYF.

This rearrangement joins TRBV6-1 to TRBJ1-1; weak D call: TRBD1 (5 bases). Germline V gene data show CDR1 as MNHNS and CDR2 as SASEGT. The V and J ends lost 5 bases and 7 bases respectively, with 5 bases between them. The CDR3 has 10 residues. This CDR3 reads CASSRGEAFF. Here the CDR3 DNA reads TGTGCCAGCAGTAGGGGTGAAGCTTTCTTT.

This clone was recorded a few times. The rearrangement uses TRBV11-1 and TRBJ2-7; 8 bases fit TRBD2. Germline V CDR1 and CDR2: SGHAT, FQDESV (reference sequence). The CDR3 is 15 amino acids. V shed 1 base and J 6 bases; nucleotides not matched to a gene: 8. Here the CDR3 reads CASSLGGGPPREQYF. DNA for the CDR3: TGTGCCAGCAGCTTAGGCGGGGGGCCGCCACGCGAGCAGTACTTC.

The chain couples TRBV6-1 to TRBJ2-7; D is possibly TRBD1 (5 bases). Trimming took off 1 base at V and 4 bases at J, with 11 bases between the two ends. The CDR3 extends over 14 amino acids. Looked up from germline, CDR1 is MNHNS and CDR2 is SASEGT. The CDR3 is CASSEVMGPYEQYF. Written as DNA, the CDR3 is TGTGCCAGCAGTGAAGTTATGGGGCCGTACGAGCAGTACTTC.

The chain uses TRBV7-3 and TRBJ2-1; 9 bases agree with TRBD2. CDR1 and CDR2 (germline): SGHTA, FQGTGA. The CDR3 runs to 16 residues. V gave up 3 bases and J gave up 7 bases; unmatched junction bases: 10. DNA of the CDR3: TGTGCCAGCAGCTTGGGGGGGGTACTAGCGGGTAATGAGCAGTTCTTC. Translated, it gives CASSLGGVLAGNEQFF.

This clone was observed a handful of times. CDR3: CATSRDTGQTYGYTF. In nucleotides, the CDR3 is TGTGCCACCAGCAGAGACACCGGACAGACCTATGGCTACACCTTC. V usage is TRBV15 and J usage is TRBJ1-2, with a possible D match to TRBD1 (6 bases). Germline CDR1 LNHNV, CDR2 YYDKDF (reference sequence). This CDR3 comprises 15 residues. V was shortened by 0 bases and J by 4 bases, with 12 bases between the two germline ends.

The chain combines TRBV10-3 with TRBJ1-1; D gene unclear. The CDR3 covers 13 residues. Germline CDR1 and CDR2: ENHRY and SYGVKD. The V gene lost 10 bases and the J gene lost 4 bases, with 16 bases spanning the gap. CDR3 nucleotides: TGTGCCACCGCCTCCGAGATCCGCACTGAAGCTTTCTTT. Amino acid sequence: CATASEIRTEAFF.

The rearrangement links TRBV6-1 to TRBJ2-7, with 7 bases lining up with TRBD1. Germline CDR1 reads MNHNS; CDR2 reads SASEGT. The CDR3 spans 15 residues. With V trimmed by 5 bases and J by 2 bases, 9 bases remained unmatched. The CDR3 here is CASSQTGTVTYEQYF. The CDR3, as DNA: TGTGCCAGCAGTCAAACCGGGACAGTTACCTACGAGCAGTACTTC.

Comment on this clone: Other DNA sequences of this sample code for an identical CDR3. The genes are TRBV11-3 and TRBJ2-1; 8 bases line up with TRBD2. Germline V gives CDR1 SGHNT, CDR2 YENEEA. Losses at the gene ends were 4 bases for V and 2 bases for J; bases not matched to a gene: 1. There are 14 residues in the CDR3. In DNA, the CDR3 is TGTGCCAGCAGCTCGGGACTAGCCTACAATGAGCAGTTCTTC. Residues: CASSSGLAYNEQFF. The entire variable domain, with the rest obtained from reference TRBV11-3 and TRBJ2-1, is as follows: EAGVVQSPRYKIIEKKQPVAFWCNPISGHNTLYWYLQNLGQGPELLIRYENEEAVDDSQLPKDRFSAERLKGVDSTLKIQPAELGDSAVYLCASSSGLAYNEQFFGPGTRLTVL.

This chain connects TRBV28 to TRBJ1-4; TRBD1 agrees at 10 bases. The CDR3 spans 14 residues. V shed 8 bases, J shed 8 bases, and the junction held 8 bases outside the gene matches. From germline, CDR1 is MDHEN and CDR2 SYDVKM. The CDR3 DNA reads TGTGCCAGCGGAGACAGGGGGCAAGGGGAAAAACTGTTTTTT. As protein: CASGDRGQGEKLFF.

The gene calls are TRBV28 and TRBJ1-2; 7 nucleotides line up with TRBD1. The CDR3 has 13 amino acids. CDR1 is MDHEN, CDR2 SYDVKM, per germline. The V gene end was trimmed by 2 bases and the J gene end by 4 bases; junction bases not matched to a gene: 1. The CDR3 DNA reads TGTGCCAGCAGTTTACGACAGGGCTATGGCTACACCTTC. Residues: CASSLRQGYGYTF.